These 17 T cell receptor beta chains came from one sample sequenced in a study of T cells in Graves' hyperthyroidism and ophthalmopathy. The source material, RNA transcripts, was used to amplify TCR beta CDR3 regions. The primer set for the first-round RT-PCR of the TCR CDR3 was HTBI. TCRdb called the multiplex PCR reads again in MiXCR, with one record for every CDR3 protein. The sample lists around 500,000 distinct CDR3 sequences, about 14% seen once, with 11% to 15% in the top ten. The sample comprised blood. These receptors were collected from a middle-aged woman with Graves' hyperthyroidism.

Ten or more counts support this clonotype. The genes are TRBV6-1 and TRBJ1-1; perhaps TRBD1 as D (5 bases). CDR1 and CDR2 (germline): MNHNS, SASEGT. Trimming took off 10 bases at V and 0 bases at J, with 18 bases between the two ends. This CDR3 spans 15 amino acids. CDR3 nucleotides: TGTGCCACCGACCCCCAGGGCTACATGAACACTGAAGCTTTCTTT. It translates to CATDPQGYMNTEAFF.

This clonotype was seen many times. The chain couples TRBV3-1 to TRBJ1-2; D not certain. CDR1 and CDR2 (germline): LGHDT, YNNKEL (reference sequence). With 2 bases removed from V and 7 bases from J, the gap between germline ends came to 20 bases. The CDR3 runs to 16 residues. The CDR3 protein is CASSQFRWEREFGYTF. CDR3 sequence (DNA): TGTGCCAGCAGCCAATTCCGATGGGAGCGGGAGTTTGGCTACACCTTC.

This clonotype showed up many times. V and J are TRBV5-1 and TRBJ2-1; maybe TRBD2 (6 bases). This CDR3 is built from 15 residues. Per germline, CDR1 SGHRS and CDR2 YFSETQ. Trimming shortened V by 2 bases and J by 3 bases, and 12 bases separated the two germline ends. The CDR3 nucleotides are TGCGCCAGCAGCTTACTAGCCGAATACTACAATGAGCAGTTCTTC. As protein: CASSLLAEYYNEQFF.

This clonotype was seen at least ten times. This chain uses TRBV28 with TRBJ2-3, with 11 positions matching TRBD2. CDR3 length: 15 residues. CDR1 is MDHEN and CDR2 is SYDVKM in the germline V gene. V lost 4 bases and J lost 6; bases outside the gene matches: 6. The DNA for the CDR3 is TGTGCCAGCAGTTCCTTAGCGGGAGGGTCGGATACGCAGTATTTT. Translation gives CASSSLAGGSDTQYF.

This clonotype was seen many times. The gene calls are TRBV20-1 and TRBJ1-5, with 10 bases aligning to TRBD1. The CDR3 sequence is 14 residues long. CDR1 and CDR2 from the germline V gene are DFQATT and SNEGSKA (reference sequence). The V segment lost 5 bases and the J segment 2 bases; nucleotides outside the gene matches: 3. This CDR3 reads CSAPGTGGNQPQHF. CDR3 in DNA: TGCAGTGCTCCCGGGACAGGGGGCAATCAGCCCCAGCATTTT.

This clonotype was seen a few times. This sequence joins TRBV2 and TRBJ1-6, with D possibly matching TRBD1 (5 bases). The CDR3 runs to 14 residues. The V gene's germline CDR1 is SNHLY and CDR2 FYNNEI. V shed 2 bases and J shed 9 bases, with 11 bases lying between them. This chain's CDR3 is CASSETEGRSPLHF. The CDR3 DNA reads TGTGCCAGCAGTGAAACAGAGGGGCGTTCACCCCTCCACTTT. The entire variable domain, with the rest obtained from reference TRBV2 and TRBJ1-6, is as follows: EPEVTQTPSHQVTQMGQEVILRCVPISNHLYFYWYRQILGQKVEFLVSFYNNEISEKSEIFDDQFSVERPDGSNFTLKIRSTKLEDSAMYFCASSETEGRSPLHFGNGTRLTVT.

The CDR3 is CASSIGTLYEQYF. CDR3 DNA: TGTGCCAGTAGTATCGGGACCTTGTACGAGCAGTACTTC. This rearrangement joins TRBV19 to TRBJ2-7, with D perhaps given as TRBD1 or TRBD2 (5 bases each). V was trimmed by 3 bases and J by 4 bases, leaving 10 bases between them. The CDR3 extends over 13 amino acids. CDR1 LNHDA and CDR2 SQIVND come from the germline V gene (reference sequence).

As for this clonotype: This sequence may be a read error, since a much larger clone differs from it by one base. This chain uses TRBV13 with TRBJ2-1, with 11 bases matching TRBD2. The junction had 8 bases not matched to a gene; V was cut back by 4 bases and J by 0 bases. The CDR3 has 18 amino acids. Germline V gene data show CDR1 as PRHDT and CDR2 as FYEKMQ (reference sequence). CDR3: CASSWISGRDRSYNEQFF. The CDR3 nucleotides read TGTGCCAGCAGCTGGATTAGCGGGAGGGATCGCTCCTACAATGAGCAGTTCTTC. Variable domain in full (rest from reference TRBV13 and TRBJ2-1): AAGVIQSPRHLIKEKRETATLKCYPIPRHDTVYWYQQGPGQDPQFLISFYEKMQSDKGSIPDRFSAQQFSDYHSELNMSSLELGDSALYFCASSWISGRDRSYNEQFFGPGTRLTVL.

V is TRBV7-9 and J is TRBJ2-5, with 11 bases that match TRBD2. Germline CDR1 reads SEHNR; CDR2 reads FQNEAQ (reference sequence). With 4 bases clipped from V and 4 bases from J, the junction kept 5 bases outside the gene matches. This CDR3 spans 15 amino acids. The CDR3 region has the DNA TGTGCCAGCAGCTCACTAGCGGGAGAGGTAGAGACCCAGTACTTC. Translated: CASSSLAGEVETQYF.

This clonotype was seen more than once but under ten times. The chain employs TRBV15 and TRBJ2-7, with D maybe TRBD1 (6 bases). Germline lookup yields CDR1 LNHNV and CDR2 YYDKDF (reference sequence). Between the trimmed V and J ends, which lost 0 bases and 4 bases, there was a span of 16 bases. The CDR3 sequence is 16 residues long. In DNA form, the CDR3 reads TGTGCCACCAGCAGAGATGAAGGGGACACCACTTACGAGCAGTACTTC. It codes for CATSRDEGDTTYEQYF. The variable domain in full, with the rest retrieved from reference TRBV15 and TRBJ2-7, is DAMVIQNPRYQVTQFGKPVTLSCSQTLNHNVMYWYQQKSSQAPKLLFHYYDKDFNNEADTPDNFQSRRPNTSFCFLDIRSPGLGDTAMYLCATSRDEGDTTYEQYFGPGTRLTVT.

This clonotype was observed a handful of times. CDR3 residues: CASSGQGQYGYTF. The CDR3, as DNA: TGTGCCAGCTCAGGACAGGGCCAATATGGCTACACCTTC. The chain joins TRBV6-1 to TRBJ1-2, with 8 bases aligning to TRBD1. V dropped 8 bases and J dropped 5; count of bases not matched to a gene: 7. CDR1 and CDR2 from the germline V gene are MNHNS and SASEGT. This CDR3 region has 13 residues.

In this sample, this clonotype turned up many times. The chain employs TRBV27 and TRBJ2-1, with 9 bases identical to TRBD1. From germline, CDR1 is MNHEY and CDR2 SMNVEV (reference sequence). V lost 5 bases to trimming and J lost 7 bases; unmatched junction nucleotides: 9. The CDR3 totals 15 residues. The CDR3 DNA sequence: TGTGCCAGCAGTACCCCGGGACAGGGAAAAAATGAGCAGTTCTTC. Encoded protein: CASSTPGQGKNEQFF.

The rearrangement joins TRBV7-6 to TRBJ2-7, with D hard to call. V lost 0 bases, J lost 2 bases, and 8 bases lay in between. CDR3 length equals 14 residues. Per the germline V gene, CDR1 is SGHVS and CDR2 is FNYEAQ. The CDR3 reads CASSLADSTYEQYF. The CDR3 DNA is TGTGCCAGCAGCTTAGCCGACTCTACCTACGAGCAGTACTTC.

This clonotype was seen repeatedly, ten times or more. The chain couples TRBV11-2 to TRBJ2-5, with 7 nucleotides matching TRBD1. CDR3 length equals 15 residues. Per the germline V gene, CDR1 is SGHAT and CDR2 is FQNNGV. The V gene end was trimmed by 0 bases and the J gene end by 2 bases; junction bases not matched to a gene: 3. CDR3 DNA sequence: TGTGCCAGCAGCTTAGATCTGGGACAGCAAGAGACCCAGTACTTC. This codes for CASSLDLGQQETQYF.

This clonotype was seen at least ten times. The V gene is TRBV20-1, the J gene TRBJ1-4, with a weak D call TRBD1 (6 bases). The CDR3 is made up of 14 amino acids. Germline V lookup: CDR1 DFQATT, CDR2 SNEGSKA (reference sequence). Trimming took off 3 bases at V and 5 bases at J, with 13 bases between the two ends. The CDR3: CSASGQSTNEKLFF. In DNA, the CDR3 is TGCAGTGCTAGTGGACAGAGCACCAATGAAAAACTGTTTTTT.

This clonotype was found a few times. This chain connects TRBV6-1 to TRBJ1-2; TRBD1 matches 8 bases. This CDR3 is built from 13 residues. Germline lookup yields CDR1 MNHNS and CDR2 SASEGT. V lost 4 bases and J lost 4; bases outside the gene matches: 2. CDR3 residues: CASSATGGYGYTF. For the CDR3, the DNA is TGTGCCAGCAGTGCCACAGGGGGCTATGGCTACACCTTC.

This clonotype has a count of ten or more. This rearrangement joins TRBV3-1 to TRBJ2-1; D may match TRBD1 or TRBD2 (5 bases each). The CDR3 extends over 13 amino acids. Trimming stripped 0 bases from V and 15 bases from J, with 15 bases between. Germline assignment: CDR1 LGHDT and CDR2 YNNKEL (reference sequence). In DNA, the CDR3 is TGTGCCAGCAGCCAAGACCTGTCTGGGGGACGGTTCTTC. This encodes CASSQDLSGGRFF.